What follows are 20 T cell receptor beta chains derived from one specimen sequenced in a study of T-cell reconstitution after alpha-beta-depleted transplantation in children. Library preparation (for TCRbeta) was performed with unique molecular identifiers. TCRdb independently ran MiXCR on the PCR reads; one entry per CDR3 protein. In the table there are some 830,000 distinct CDR3 sequences, around 15% of which are singletons. The source material was PBMCs, mostly from graft donor cells, sampled 360 days after TCRalphabeta/CD19-depleted stem cell transplant. These receptors all come from a male patient under 18 who had a stem cell transplant for acute lymphoblastic leukemia, so the T cells may come from the graft donor.

This sequence joins TRBV27 and TRBJ1-1; D remains ambiguous. Trimming removed 6 bases at V and 0 bases at J, with 11 bases between. Germline V lookup: CDR1 MNHEY, CDR2 SMNVEV (reference sequence). CDR3 length: 14 residues. Here the CDR3 DNA reads TGTGCCAGCAGCCCAATATCATTGAACACTGAAGCTTTCTTT. It encodes CASSPISLNTEAFF.

This clonotype came up a few times. The rearrangement links TRBV5-1 to TRBJ2-5, with TRBD1 identical over 7 bases. The CDR3 has 16 amino acids. The V segment lost 0 bases and the J segment 3 bases; nucleotides outside the gene matches: 8. Germline V CDR1 and CDR2: SGHRS, YFSETQ. Here the CDR3 reads CASSLAWGQTKETQYF. The CDR3 DNA follows: TGCGCCAGCAGCTTGGCCTGGGGACAGACTAAAGAGACCCAGTACTTC.

This clonotype appeared many times. J is TRBJ2-3 and V is TRBV5-5; D is undetermined. CDR1 and CDR2 (germline): SGHKS, YYEKEE (reference sequence). Between the trimmed V and J ends, which lost 2 bases and 7 bases, there was a span of 5 bases. The CDR3 contains 11 residues. Here the CDR3 reads CASSFMNTQYF. The CDR3 DNA is TGTGCCAGCAGCTTCATGAATACGCAGTATTTT. Variable domain in full (rest from reference TRBV5-5 and TRBJ2-3): DAGVTQSPTHLIKTRGQQVTLRCSPISGHKSVSWYQQVLGQGPQFIFQYYEKEERGRGNFPDRFSARQFPNYSSELNVNALLLGDSALYLCASSFMNTQYFGPGTRLTVL.

This clonotype was detected a few times. J is TRBJ2-2 and V is TRBV5-1; no reliable D call. V lost 3 bases to trimming and J lost 4 bases, with 19 bases between them. The length of the CDR3 is 17 residues. Germline V gene sequence: CDR1 SGHRS, CDR2 YFSETQ. This chain's CDR3 is CASSYSRWGIATGELFF. The CDR3 DNA reads as TGCGCCAGCAGCTACTCCCGGTGGGGTATTGCCACCGGGGAGCTGTTTTTT. Using reference TRBV5-1 and TRBJ2-2 for the parts outside the CDR3, the full variable domain is KAGVTQTPRYLIKTRGQQVTLSCSPISGHRSVSWYQQTPGQGLQFLFEYFSETQRNKGNFPGRFSGRQFSNSRSEMNVSTLELGDSALYLCASSYSRWGIATGELFFGEGSRLTVL.

DNA for the CDR3: TGTGCCAGCAGTGTACAGGGGTTCGCGCAGTACTTC. Encoded protein: CASSVQGFAQYF. The chain recombines TRBV7-9 with TRBJ2-7; 7 bases map to TRBD1. The CDR3 extends over 12 amino acids. The germline CDR1 and CDR2 sequences are SEHNR and FQNEAQ (reference sequence). The junction had 8 bases not matched to a gene; V was cut back by 6 bases and J by 9 bases.

This clonotype came up once. This chain links TRBV5-1 with TRBJ2-7; the D is unclear. The length of the CDR3 is 15 residues. In germline, CDR1 is SGHRS, CDR2 YFSETQ. Between the trimmed V and J ends, which lost 0 bases and 6 bases, there was a span of 16 bases. This CDR3 is CASSLDPGRSREQYF. The CDR3 bases are TGCGCCAGCAGCTTGGACCCAGGCCGGTCTCGCGAGCAGTACTTC.

This clonotype was counted between two and nine times. The chain is built from TRBV27 and TRBJ2-1, with 8 bases that match TRBD1. V shed 2 bases and J 7 bases; nucleotides not matched to a gene: 4. The CDR3 contains 14 residues. The germline V gene encodes CDR1 MNHEY and CDR2 SMNVEV (reference sequence). The CDR3 region is CASSLIRTGNEQFF. The CDR3 bases are TGTGCCAGCAGTTTAATTAGGACAGGGAATGAGCAGTTCTTC.

This clonotype was found a few times. The V gene is TRBV15, the J gene TRBJ1-1; no reliable D call. This CDR3 comprises 15 residues. Germline loops: CDR1 LNHNV, CDR2 YYDKDF (reference sequence). Trimming left V 3 bases short and J 0 bases short, with 11 bases between. This chain's CDR3 is CATSRLASMNTEAFF. The CDR3 DNA follows: TGTGCCACCAGCAGGTTAGCCTCCATGAACACTGAAGCTTTCTTT.

This clonotype was recorded at least ten times. The chain combines TRBV12-3 or TRBV12-4 with TRBJ2-7, with D unresolved. The ends were cut back, 2 bases at V and 5 bases at J, with 4 bases in the middle. This CDR3 is 11 amino acids long. Written as DNA, the CDR3 is TGTGCCAGCAGTTTAACTGACGAGCAGTACTTC. Translating it yields CASSLTDEQYF.

The chain uses TRBV20-1 and TRBJ1-1; unclear D gene. CDR3 length equals 13 residues. Germline V gene data show CDR1 as DFQATT and CDR2 as SNEGSKA (reference sequence). Trimming cost V 0 bases and J 1 base, with 6 bases left between them. The CDR3 DNA is TGCAGTGCTAGAGATTGGAAGAACACTGAAGCTTTCTTT. As protein: CSARDWKNTEAFF.

V gene TRBV24-1 combines with J gene TRBJ2-1; 7 bases map to TRBD2. Germline assignment: CDR1 KGHDR and CDR2 SFDVKD. Trimming cost V 3 bases and J 1 base; bases outside gene matches: 5. The CDR3 sequence is 16 residues long. CDR3 residues: CATSDPSSGSYNEQFF. Written as DNA, the CDR3 is TGTGCCACCAGTGATCCATCTAGCGGATCCTACAATGAGCAGTTCTTC.

The chain uses TRBV15 and TRBJ2-7; possibly TRBD1 for D (5 bases). V lost 1 base, J lost 8 bases, and 12 bases lay in between. Per the germline V gene, CDR1 is LNHNV and CDR2 is YYDKDF (reference sequence). This CDR3 contains 13 residues. CDR3 bases: TGTGCCACCAGCAGAGTCCTAGGGGTCCAGCAGTACTTC. Its protein is CATSRVLGVQQYF.

The rearrangement uses TRBV9 and TRBJ2-6, with a possible D match to TRBD2 (5 bases). Trimming cost V 0 bases and J 0 bases, with 10 bases left between them. CDR3 length: 17 residues. The germline V gene has CDR1 SGDLS and CDR2 YYNGEE. This CDR3 reads CASSVEGGYSGANVLTF. CDR3 DNA sequence: TGTGCCAGCAGCGTAGAAGGAGGCTACTCTGGGGCCAACGTCCTGACTTTC.

This clonotype was seen many times. This rearrangement joins TRBV12-3 or TRBV12-4 to TRBJ2-3, with D perhaps TRBD2 (5 bases). The length of the CDR3 is 14 residues. With 8 bases removed from V and 6 bases from J, the gap between germline ends came to 18 bases. The chain's CDR3 is CASSLAAAYDTQYF. In nucleotides, the CDR3 is TGTGCCAGCTCCCTAGCTGCGGCTTACGATACGCAGTATTTT.

This clonotype was counted between two and nine times. The rearrangement uses TRBV11-1 and TRBJ2-1, with 9 bases fitting TRBD1. This CDR3 is built from 17 residues. Germline CDR1 SGHAT, CDR2 FQDESV (reference sequence). V lost 5 bases and J lost 2; bases outside the gene matches: 10. The CDR3 region is CASSHRDGTGTYNEQFF. For the CDR3, the DNA is TGTGCCAGCAGCCATAGGGACGGGACAGGGACCTACAATGAGCAGTTCTTC.

This clonotype was counted only a few times. This chain joins TRBV7-8 and TRBJ2-3; TRBD1 might be the D (5 bases). In germline, CDR1 is SGHVS, CDR2 FQNEAQ. The CDR3 length is 16 residues. Trimming left V 1 base short and J 6 bases short, with 17 bases between. This CDR3 is CASSLGAGHHTDTQYF. As DNA, the CDR3 is TGTGCCAGCAGCTTAGGGGCAGGGCATCACACGGATACGCAGTATTTT.

V usage is TRBV29-1 and J usage is TRBJ1-2, with D unresolved. CDR1 and CDR2 (germline): SQVTM, ANQGSEA. The V end was cut by 4 bases, the J end by 2 bases, with 8 bases between. The CDR3 has 12 residues. CDR3: CSVGPGNYGYTF. The CDR3 region has the DNA TGCAGCGTTGGACCAGGCAACTATGGCTACACCTTC. Based on the CDR3 plus reference TRBV29-1 and TRBJ1-2, the full variable domain is SAVISQKPSRDICQRGTSLTIQCQVDSQVTMMFWYRQQPGQSLTLIATANQGSEATYESGFVIDKFPISRPNLTFSTLTVSNMSPEDSSIYLCSVGPGNYGYTFGSGTRLTVV.

The chain is built from TRBV3-1 and TRBJ2-2; 12 bases line up with TRBD2. V trimming: 8 bases; J trimming: 2 bases; junction bases outside the gene matches: 12. From germline, CDR1 is LGHDT and CDR2 YNNKEL (reference sequence). The CDR3 is 18 amino acids. The CDR3, as DNA: TGTGCCAGCTGCCGAACACTTGGACTAGCGGGAAACACCGGGGAGCTGTTTTTT. Residues: CASCRTLGLAGNTGELFF.

This clonotype was seen a few times. The chain employs TRBV11-2 and TRBJ1-2, with D perhaps matching TRBD1 (5 bases). V lost 3 bases to trimming and J lost 6 bases, with 17 bases between them. Germline V gene sequence: CDR1 SGHAT, CDR2 FQNNGV. CDR3 length: 15 amino acids. The CDR3 coding sequence is TGTGCCAGCAGCTTTGGGCAGGGAAGGAGGAATGGCTACACCTTC. Amino acids: CASSFGQGRRNGYTF.

This clonotype was seen many times. The chain recombines TRBV2 with TRBJ1-1; possibly TRBD1 for D (5 bases). Per germline, CDR1 SNHLY and CDR2 FYNNEI. With 10 bases removed from V and 5 bases from J, the gap between germline ends came to 17 bases. The CDR3 has 13 amino acids. CDR3 loop: CAIPGGEGTEAFF. The CDR3 bases are TGTGCCATCCCAGGAGGGGAGGGGACTGAAGCTTTCTTT.